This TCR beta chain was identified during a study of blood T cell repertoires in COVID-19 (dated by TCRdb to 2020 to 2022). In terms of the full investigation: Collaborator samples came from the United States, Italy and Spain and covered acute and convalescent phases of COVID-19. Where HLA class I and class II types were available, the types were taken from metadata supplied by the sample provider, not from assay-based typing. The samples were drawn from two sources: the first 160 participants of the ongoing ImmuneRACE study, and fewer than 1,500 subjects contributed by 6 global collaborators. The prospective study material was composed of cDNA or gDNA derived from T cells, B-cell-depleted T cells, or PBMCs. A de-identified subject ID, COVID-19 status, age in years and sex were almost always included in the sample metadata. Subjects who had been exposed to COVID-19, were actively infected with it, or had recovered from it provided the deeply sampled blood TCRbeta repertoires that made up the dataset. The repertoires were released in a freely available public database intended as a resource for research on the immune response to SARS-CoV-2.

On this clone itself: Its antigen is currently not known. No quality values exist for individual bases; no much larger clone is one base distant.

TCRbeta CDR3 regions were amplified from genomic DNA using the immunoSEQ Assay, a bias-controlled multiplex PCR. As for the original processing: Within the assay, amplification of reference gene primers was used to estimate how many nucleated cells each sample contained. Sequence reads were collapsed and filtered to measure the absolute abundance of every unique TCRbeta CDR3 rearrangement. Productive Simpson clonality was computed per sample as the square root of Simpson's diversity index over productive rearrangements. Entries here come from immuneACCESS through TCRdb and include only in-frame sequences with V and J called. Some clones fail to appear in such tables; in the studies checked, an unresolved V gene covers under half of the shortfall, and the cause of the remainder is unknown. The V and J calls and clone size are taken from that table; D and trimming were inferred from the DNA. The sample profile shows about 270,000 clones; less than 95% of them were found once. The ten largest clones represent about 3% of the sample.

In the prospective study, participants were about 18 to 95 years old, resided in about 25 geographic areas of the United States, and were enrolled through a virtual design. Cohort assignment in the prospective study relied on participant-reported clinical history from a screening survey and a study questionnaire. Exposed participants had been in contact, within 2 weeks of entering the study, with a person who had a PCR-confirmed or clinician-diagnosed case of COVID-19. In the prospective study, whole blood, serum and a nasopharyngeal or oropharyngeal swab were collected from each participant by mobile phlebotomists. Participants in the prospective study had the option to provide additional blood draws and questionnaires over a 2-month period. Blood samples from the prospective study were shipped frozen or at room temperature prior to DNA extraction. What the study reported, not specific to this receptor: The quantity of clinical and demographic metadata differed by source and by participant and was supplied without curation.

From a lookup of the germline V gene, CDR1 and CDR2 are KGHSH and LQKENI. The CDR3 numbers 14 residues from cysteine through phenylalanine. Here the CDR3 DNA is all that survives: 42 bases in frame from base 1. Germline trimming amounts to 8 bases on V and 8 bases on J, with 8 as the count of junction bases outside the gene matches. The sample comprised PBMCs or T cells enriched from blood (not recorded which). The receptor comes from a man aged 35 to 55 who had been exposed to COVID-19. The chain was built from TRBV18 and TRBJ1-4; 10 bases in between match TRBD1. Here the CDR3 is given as CASARTGGREKLFF. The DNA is TGTGCCAGCGCCCGGACAGGGGGACGGGAAAAACTGTTTTTT.